The 28 T cell receptor beta chains below were found in one sample sequenced in a study of Graves' ophthalmopathy and Graves' hyperthyroidism. Amplifying from RNA transcripts, the study obtained TCR beta CDR3 regions. First-round RT-PCR employed HTBI primers, with a second-round multiplex PCR after it. TCRdb independently ran MiXCR on the multiplex PCR reads; one entry per CDR3 protein. The data contain around 470,000 distinct CDR3 sequences, approximately 15% of them singletons. The source material was blood. Every receptor here comes from a woman aged 25 to 45 with Graves' ophthalmopathy.

The sample holds one count of this clonotype. V usage is TRBV2 and J usage is TRBJ2-2; D unclear. The V end was cut by 6 bases, the J end by 10 bases, with 18 bases between. CDR3 length equals 14 residues. Germline-derived CDR1 and CDR2 are SNHLY and FYNNEI. CDR3 coding DNA: TGTGCCAGCAGGTGGACCTCGAACATCGCGGAGCTGTTTTTT. Protein: CASRWTSNIAELFF.

The chain recombines TRBV7-9 with TRBJ2-2, with D perhaps TRBD2 (5 bases). V shed 2 bases and J shed 5 bases, with 12 bases lying between them. CDR1 and CDR2 (germline): SEHNR, FQNEAQ (reference sequence). The CDR3 consists of 15 residues. CDR3 sequence (DNA): TGTGCCAGCAGCTTAAGACGGCTAGCAACCGGGGAGCTGTTTTTT. It yields the protein CASSLRRLATGELFF.

This clonotype was counted between two and nine times. V gene TRBV7-2 combines with J gene TRBJ2-5; 7 bases are a match to TRBD2. Trimming at V came to 1 base and at J to 2 bases, leaving 7 bases not matched to a gene. Germline V gene sequence: CDR1 SGHTA, CDR2 FQGNSA. The CDR3 sequence is 16 residues long. The CDR3 loop reads CASSLEGAGNQETQYF. CDR3 sequence (DNA): TGTGCCAGCAGCTTAGAGGGAGCGGGGAATCAAGAGACCCAGTACTTC.

This clonotype has at least ten counts. This chain links TRBV28 with TRBJ2-2; 9 bases line up with TRBD1. The trim removed 4 bases at V and 1 base at J, leaving 4 bases unmatched. The CDR3 is made up of 16 amino acids. Germline V CDR1 and CDR2: MDHEN, SYDVKM. The CDR3 nucleotides are TGTGCCAGCAGTTATCCGGGACAGGGGAACACCGGGGAGCTGTTTTTT. Amino acid sequence: CASSYPGQGNTGELFF.

The table lists this clonotype with many counts. The chain has TRBV19 and TRBJ1-1; 8 nucleotides match TRBD1. The CDR3 runs 17 residues. V shed 3 bases, J shed 0 bases, and the junction held 9 bases outside the gene matches. The germline CDR1 and CDR2 sequences are LNHDA and SQIVND (reference sequence). Written as DNA, the CDR3 is TGTGCCAGTAGTATTCGGACAGGGACTTCCATGAACACTGAAGCTTTCTTT. The encoded protein is CASSIRTGTSMNTEAFF.

This clonotype was detected many times. The V call is TRBV20-1, the J call TRBJ2-4; 12 positions agree with TRBD2. The junction had 11 bases not matched to a gene; V was cut back by 0 bases and J by 8 bases. CDR3 size: 17 residues. The V gene's germline CDR1 is DFQATT and CDR2 SNEGSKA (reference sequence). CDR3 protein: CSARDWASGRGLYIQYF. The DNA of the CDR3 is TGCAGTGCTAGAGATTGGGCTAGCGGGAGGGGTTTGTACATTCAGTACTTC.

There are a few counts of this clonotype. J is TRBJ2-2 and V is TRBV11-3; TRBD1 aligns across 7 bases. In germline, CDR1 is SGHNT, CDR2 YENEEA. The J segment lost 5 bases and the V segment lost 1 base, leaving 4 bases of the junction unmatched. The CDR3 has 15 residues. The CDR3 DNA sequence: TGTGCCAGCAGCTTAGGGGTGACAGGGACCGGGGAGCTGTTTTTT. Translated: CASSLGVTGTGELFF.

Many counts were recorded for this clonotype. DNA for the CDR3: TGTGCCAGTAGTACGGGCCAACACGGACAGCCCCAGCATTTT. It codes for CASSTGQHGQPQHF. This sequence joins TRBV19 and TRBJ1-5; D not certain. The V and J ends lost 4 bases and 7 bases respectively, with 14 bases between them. CDR3 length: 14 residues. In germline, CDR1 is LNHDA, CDR2 SQIVND (reference sequence). The full variable domain, completed using reference TRBV19 and TRBJ1-5, is DGGITQSPKYLFRKEGQNVTLSCEQNLNHDAMYWYRQDPGQGLRLIYYSQIVNDFQKGDIAEGYSVSREKKESFPLTVTSAQKNPTAFYLCASSTGQHGQPQHFGDGTRLSIL.

The chain carries TRBV19 and TRBJ1-2; D is perhaps TRBD1 (5 bases). V lost 3 bases, J lost 4 bases, and 9 bases lay in between. The germline CDR1 and CDR2 sequences are LNHDA and SQIVND (reference sequence). The CDR3 consists of 13 residues. The DNA for the CDR3 is TGTGCCAGTAGTATGCAGGGAGGCTATGGCTACACCTTC. This codes for CASSMQGGYGYTF.

The chain recombines TRBV7-2 with TRBJ1-2, with 7 bases lining up with TRBD1. Germline loops: CDR1 SGHTA, CDR2 FQGNSA. This CDR3 has 14 residues. The ends lost 2 bases at V and 6 bases at J; junction bases unmatched: 6. As DNA, the CDR3 is TGTGCCAGCAGCTTATTAGGGGGCTGGAATGGCTACACCTTC. Translation: CASSLLGGWNGYTF.

There are many counts of this clonotype. The chain carries TRBV6-1 and TRBJ2-5; 9 bases agree with TRBD2. Trimming removed 8 bases from V and 6 bases from J; junction bases left unmatched: 4. This CDR3 contains 12 residues. CDR1 MNHNS and CDR2 SASEGT come from the germline V gene. The DNA of the CDR3 is TGTGCCAGCGCGGGGGGGGGGAAGACCCAGTACTTC. Translating it yields CASAGGGKTQYF.

This clonotype was counted only a few times. The chain links TRBV15 to TRBJ1-5; no clear D. Looked up from germline, CDR1 is LNHNV and CDR2 is YYDKDF (reference sequence). V was clipped by 1 base and J by 7 bases, with 5 bases between them. The CDR3 contains 12 residues. CDR3 sequence reads: CATSRGEQPQHF. CDR3 coding DNA: TGTGCCACCAGCAGAGGGGAACAGCCCCAGCATTTT.

About this clonotype: Since a much larger clone is just one base distant, this may be a read error. The chain combines TRBV28 with TRBJ2-5; D unresolved. Germline V gene sequence: CDR1 MDHEN, CDR2 SYDVKM. The CDR3 loop spans 13 amino acids. The CDR3 reads CASSLSGSQTKYF. The DNA for the CDR3 is TGTGCCAGCAGTTTATCGGGCAGCCAGACCAAGTACTTC.

Notes on this clonotype: It is unclear where the CDR3 begins or ends on the DNA, so no DNA is shown, and the CDR3 is as TCRdb lists it. V and J are TRBV30 and TRBJ2-7; no DNA check was done on the table's D call, TRBD1. Germline lookup yields CDR1 GTSNPN and CDR2 SVGIG (reference sequence). The CDR3 extends over 12 residues, inclusive of both ends. Here the CDR3 reads CAWGKGANEQCF.

This clonotype was seen ten or more times. The chain has TRBV7-2 and TRBJ1-6; D unresolved. This CDR3 is 14 amino acids long. V lost 7 bases to trimming and J lost 2 bases, with 9 bases between them. Germline V gene lookup returns CDR1 SGHTA and CDR2 FQGNSA. Here the CDR3 reads CASTERAYNSPLHF. CDR3 nucleotide sequence: TGTGCCAGCACCGAGAGGGCCTATAATTCACCCCTCCACTTT.

At least ten counts were recorded for this clonotype. CDR3 protein: CASRAVGVFDTGELFF. The CDR3 DNA reads as TGTGCCAGCAGAGCAGTCGGGGTTTTCGACACCGGGGAGCTGTTTTTT. The chain recombines TRBV6-2 or TRBV6-3 with TRBJ2-2, with D possibly being TRBD2 (5 bases). The CDR3 contains 16 residues. Germline assignment: CDR1 MNHEY and CDR2 SVGEGT. Between the trimmed V and J ends, which lost 6 bases and 3 bases, there was a span of 17 bases.

The chain has TRBV30 and TRBJ1-1; no reliable D call. CDR3 length: 15 residues. Trimming took 2 bases from V and 0 from J, leaving 13 bases between them. Germline CDR1 is GTSNPN and CDR2 is SVGIG (reference sequence). CDR3 sequence reads: CAWSKTRLMNTEAFF. Written as DNA, the CDR3 is TGTGCCTGGAGTAAGACAAGACTTATGAACACTGAAGCTTTCTTT. Variable domain in full (rest from reference TRBV30 and TRBJ1-1): SQTIHQWPATLVQPVGSPLSLECTVEGTSNPNLYWYRQAAGRGLQLLFYSVGIGQISSEVPQNLSASRPQDRQFILSSKKLLLSDSGFYLCAWSKTRLMNTEAFFGQGTRLTVV.

This clonotype was seen a few times. The CDR3 does not end in the conserved phenylalanine or tryptophan, so this is likely a read error. The J gene is TRBJ2-5, the V gene TRBV12-3 or TRBV12-4; D gene uncertain. Trimming took off 5 bases at V and 1 base at J, with 8 bases between the two ends. The CDR3 sequence is 13 residues long. The CDR3 DNA is TGTGCCAGCAGTCCCCCACCCCAAGAGACCCAGTACTCC. Translation: CASSPPPQETQYS.

This clonotype was detected ten times or more. The chain recombines TRBV30 with TRBJ2-7; D tentatively fits TRBD1 or TRBD2 (6 bases each). Germline assignment: CDR1 GTSNPN and CDR2 SVGIG (reference sequence). V was trimmed by 4 bases and J by 6 bases, leaving 16 bases between them. The CDR3 spans 13 residues. The CDR3 spells CAWKGGWMGEQYF. DNA of the CDR3: TGTGCCTGGAAGGGGGGTTGGATGGGCGAGCAGTACTTC.

This clonotype appeared many times. The chain joins TRBV12-3 or TRBV12-4 to TRBJ1-3; the D gene is possibly TRBD1 (6 bases). The CDR3 sequence is 16 residues long. Deletions cut 4 bases from V and 0 bases from J, with 13 bases between. The CDR3 sequence is CASSYIQGNSGNTIYF. The DNA for the CDR3 is TGTGCCAGCAGTTACATACAGGGAAACTCTGGAAACACCATATATTTT.

Many counts were recorded for this clonotype. This chain links TRBV28 with TRBJ2-5; 7 bases fit TRBD2. CDR3 size: 15 residues. Germline lookup yields CDR1 MDHEN and CDR2 SYDVKM. Unmatched junction bases numbered 14, after V lost 11 bases and J lost 2 bases. The CDR3 here is CAAGREGGRQETQYF. CDR3 in DNA: TGTGCCGCGGGGAGGGAGGGAGGGAGGCAAGAGACCCAGTACTTC.

This clonotype occurred many times. The chain has TRBV11-2 and TRBJ2-7, with D possibly matching TRBD1 (5 bases). Trimming cost V 2 bases and J 2 bases, with 16 bases left between them. Looked up from germline, CDR1 is SGHAT and CDR2 is FQNNGV. The CDR3 is made up of 16 amino acids. For the CDR3, the DNA is TGTGCCAGCAGCTTAAAGGGGTCCCTGCCCCCCTACGAGCAGTACTTC. It encodes CASSLKGSLPPYEQYF.

In its sample, this clonotype was seen many times. This chain connects TRBV20-1 to TRBJ1-2; no firm D call. The CDR3 contains 14 residues. Germline-derived CDR1 and CDR2 are DFQATT and SNEGSKA (reference sequence). The V gene lost 1 base and the J gene lost 1 base, with 10 bases spanning the gap. The CDR3 is CSARAPGSNYGYTF. In nucleotides, the CDR3 is TGCAGTGCTAGAGCTCCCGGCAGTAACTATGGCTACACCTTC.

This clonotype was seen at least ten times. The chain links TRBV28 to TRBJ1-5; D unresolved. The V gene lost 8 bases and the J gene lost 2 bases, with 16 bases spanning the gap. Germline V gene lookup returns CDR1 MDHEN and CDR2 SYDVKM. The CDR3 is 15 amino acids. The CDR3 protein is CASSRTDSGNQPQHF. CDR3 in DNA: TGTGCCAGCTCCCGAACAGATTCAGGCAATCAGCCCCAGCATTTT.

This clonotype occurred many times. This sequence joins TRBV6-5 and TRBJ2-5, with a possible D match to TRBD1 (6 bases). The CDR3 is 13 amino acids. Germline CDR1 reads MNHEY; CDR2 reads SVGAGI. Trimming cost V 6 bases and J 5 bases, with 13 bases left between them. This CDR3 reads CASSSGQWETQYF. CDR3 coding DNA: TGTGCCAGCAGCTCCGGACAGTGGGAGACCCAGTACTTC.

This clonotype was counted many times. This chain links TRBV20-1 with TRBJ1-2; D is undetermined. This CDR3 has 14 residues. Trimming removed 0 bases at V and 3 bases at J, with 11 bases between. Germline CDR1 is DFQATT and CDR2 is SNEGSKA (reference sequence). This chain's CDR3 is CSARDGASYYGYTF. CDR3 in DNA: TGCAGTGCTAGAGATGGTGCCAGCTACTATGGCTACACCTTC.

Note on this clonotype: This may be a read error: a much more frequent sequence differs by one nucleotide. The chain employs TRBV28 and TRBJ1-1; TRBD1 matches at 9 bases. The CDR3 has 15 residues. CDR1 and CDR2 from the germline V gene are MDHEN and SYDVKM. The DNA for the CDR3 is TGTGTCAGCACCAGGACAGGGGCTATGAACACTGAAGCTTTCTTT. This codes for CVSTRTGAMNTEAFF.

This clonotype was found many times. The genes are TRBV6-1 and TRBJ2-7; 7 nucleotides line up with TRBD1. CDR3 length equals 15 residues. Looked up from germline, CDR1 is MNHNS and CDR2 is SASEGT. V lost 3 bases to trimming and J lost 5 bases; unmatched junction nucleotides: 10. The DNA of the CDR3 is TGTGCCAGCAGTGATGTCGTAGACAGGGATCACGAGCAGTACTTC. Translated: CASSDVVDRDHEQYF.